Below, one T cell receptor (beta chain) is given with its context. This clone was counted between two and nine times. Its specific antigen is unknown. Per-base qualities were not stored, and no clone one base away is much larger. Libraries came from the immunoSEQ multiplex PCR assay. The multiplex PCR relied on a mix of 60 forward primers for TCR Vbeta segments and 13 reverse primers for TCR Jbeta segments. Amplification of the CDR3 region of rearranged TCR beta genes was performed with a multiplex PCR assay on genomic DNA. Amplified TCR beta libraries were sequenced as 87-base-pair reads on the Illumina HiSeq System. In the source study's methods: Across the 500 to 700 repertoires, a later analysis counted tens of millions of unique TCR beta chains, approximately 12 million of which were shared by at least two donors. To remove PCR and sequencing errors, raw reads were error-corrected and collapsed into unique sequences using a nearest-neighbor algorithm that merged closely related sequences. V, D and J gene segments were assigned by aligning CDR3 sequences to IMGT reference sequences. For a sequence to be retained, a match of at least six nucleotides was required to both a V gene segment and a J gene segment. A rearrangement counted as productive if the CDR3 had no stop codons and remained in frame with V and J, and every other rearrangement counted as non-productive. CDR3 was defined according to IMGT convention as the region running from the second conserved V-encoded cysteine to the conserved J-encoded phenylalanine. The earlier analysis of 587 of the donors excluded sequences that lacked an unambiguous match to a single V gene segment. In an earlier analysis of approximately 500 of the donors, a V segment was called functional when productive rearrangements were above 56.7%, and segregating when the standard deviation between donors exceeded 5%. A statistical classification framework was developed to diagnose cytomegalovirus status using the catalog of TCR beta chain sequences. A later analysis assigned V and J genes by comparing TCR nucleotide sequences with IMGT/GENE-DB human TR gene sequences. The TCRdist pipeline was used in a later analysis to assign CDR3 sequences and most-parsimonious VDJ recombination scenarios. In a later analysis, each TCR beta chain was defined by its CDR3 amino acid sequence together with its V-gene family, and reads without a unique V-gene family were excluded. To address suspected cross-contamination and a sequencing artifact, a later analysis removed around 590 highly shared, low-generation-probability nucleotide sequences. In a later analysis, a clonal expansion index was calculated for each public chain from normalized within-repertoire ranks of inferred template counts. In a later analysis, generation probabilities were computed with a VDJ recombination model fitted to out-of-frame rearrangements, and the resulting probabilities were checked against IGoR. In a later analysis, hypergeometric tests were used to score TCR-TCR, TCR-HLA and TCR-CMV co-occurrence, with a repertoire-size bias correction applied to TCR pairs. A later analysis estimated false discovery rates by permuting HLA or CMV assignments 20 times. A later analysis grouped co-occurring TCRs with DBSCAN, adding TCRdist sequence similarity when clustering within HLA-allele-positive subsets. Repertoires with fewer than 30,000 or more than 120,000 public chains were left out of co-occurrence clustering, as were five repertoires with anomalous nucleotide sharing. What TCRdb holds here is the immuneACCESS table cut down to in-frame rearrangements. Part of the clones is not present; checked against another copy, under half of the missing clones reflect an unresolved V gene, and the others are unexplained. The V and J calls and the clone size are those of that table, but D and trimming were determined from the DNA. The sample includes around 41,000 clones, with 60% to 70% observed a single time. The ten most abundant clones make up roughly 4% of the sample.

The data derive from a study of cytomegalovirus exposure and HLA in healthy donors (dated by TCRdb to the late 2010s). General notes on the study: In an earlier analysis of about 560 of the donors, 276 Gb of sequence data and approximately 120 million unique TCR beta sequences from about 180 million T cells were reported. Because of strong linkage in the cohort, five DR-DQ haplotypes were treated as single units for association and clustering. In an earlier analysis of 550 to 700 of the donors, high-throughput TCR beta sequencing was used to judge whether each TCR beta V gene segment behaved as functional or pseudogenic. The number of typed donors differed by locus: roughly 629-630 for A, B, C, DRB1 and DQB1; some 540 for DQA1; 606 for DPA1; and 450 to 480 for DPB1. The study combined high-throughput TCR immunosequencing, statistical association of individual TCRs with disease status, and machine learning to predict cytomegalovirus infection status. The later analysis used no new phenotypic data to find candidate immune exposures, relying instead on TCR beta sequences and their occurrence across donors. Genome-wide SNP genotypes for about 55% of the roughly 670 donors were used in a later genetic analysis, which treated that subset as a discovery cohort. Along with the approximately 620-subject first cohort, a separate validation cohort of some 130 different subjects was used. Every discovery cohort repertoire had been produced on one sequencing platform. Among the roughly 400 genotyped donors, approximately 81% belonged to the genetic ancestry cluster associated with self-reported Caucasian donors. The study aimed to test whether cataloging public T cell receptors could reveal signatures of past pathogen exposure. On average, around 240,000 unique TCR beta nucleotide sequences were sequenced per donor among a few hundred genotyped donors of the cohort, with roughly 19% of those sequences being non-productive. An early release covering roughly 600 HLA-typed donors comprised roughly 300 gigabases of sequencing data and approximately 85 million unique TCR sequences. Donor age, sex, ethnicity and CMV serostatus were compiled alongside the repertoire data. In a later analysis, previously published TCR beta repertoires from some 640 donors were re-analyzed and high-resolution HLA genotyping was added so that TCR occurrence patterns could be studied. The T cell repertoires of 666 subjects were profiled by immunosequencing and related to cytomegalovirus serostatus. Both class I and class II loci were covered by HLA typing, at four-digit resolution.

The cohort consisted of hundreds of healthy bone marrow donors. All cohort members were sampled while nominally healthy, although unrecorded immune exposures were likely present. The donor tested CMV seronegative and was one of the 352 seronegative cohort members. Every donor gave a peripheral blood sample, and the peripheral blood mononuclear cells from that sample were used for TCR beta sequencing. The Qiagen DNeasy Blood Extraction Kit was used to extract genomic DNA from the blood cell samples. What the study reported, not specific to this receptor: Sequencing depth was assumed to be roughly uniform across donors in the presence/absence analyses, though that assumption may not hold. A further reported finding was that TCR beta sequences accurately predicted the HLA-A and HLA-B alleles for most subjects in the first cohort. Because the 87-base-pair reads could not distinguish some IMGT-functional V segments, including TRBV6-2 and TRBV6-3, those segments were excluded. In this cohort, only TCR beta chains were sequenced, and detectable features were limited by the absence of alpha or paired-chain data. A total of about 180 TCR beta chains were listed by the study as associated with cytomegalovirus. Compared with the roughly 710-donor mean, donors in an Asian-associated ancestry cluster had fewer N-insertions in productive TCRs, according to a later genetic analysis. According to the authors, the approach could potentially be generalized to other disease states and immunological phenotypes. A later analysis found that HLA-associated TCR beta chains were more clonally expanded and had lower generation probabilities than equally common non-associated chains. A later analysis found that TCR association rates varied across HLA loci, with DRB1 alleles showing the most associated TCRs and HLA-C alleles the fewest. Across donors, most TCR sequences were observed very rarely, whereas some public TCRs were present in many individuals. Specific HLA alleles were associated with around 18,000 TCR beta sequences at a false discovery rate of 0.05 in a later analysis. Broadly in line with IMGT annotations, most TCR beta V segments showed up in productive rearrangements about 90% or about 30% of the time in an earlier analysis of approximately 640 of the donors. Because some donors lacked HLA typing at each locus, the association tests relied only on the typed subset. A later analysis found that most CMV-associated TCR beta chains appeared HLA-restricted, with HLA associations seemingly driven largely by CMV exposure. A cluster of highly shared sequence variants was judged likely to represent a technical artifact of the sequencing pipeline. Correlated functional status among segregating V segments might reflect linkage disequilibrium, but an unknown experimental factor could not be ruled out. Because counts were too low, seventeen rarely observed V segments, including chromosome 9 orphons, were excluded from the earlier analysis of under 650 of the donors. An association between a missense DCLRE1C variant and V-gene and J-gene trimming of TCR beta chains was found in a later genetic analysis and replicated in an independent cohort. According to a later analysis, parvovirus B19, influenza, CMV and Epstein-Barr virus appeared linked to several top co-occurrence clusters. The classifier was reported to diagnose cytomegalovirus status with high specificity and sensitivity in both the original and validation cohorts. When HLA alleles, especially DR and DQ, strongly co-occurred, attributing TCR associations to individual alleles was difficult. The only immune exposure information available for the cohort was CMV serostatus. A few of the identified cytomegalovirus-associated TCR beta chains were confirmed in vitro to be specific for cytomegalovirus antigens.

Based on the germline V gene, the CDR1 and CDR2 sequences are MDHEN and SYDVKM. Trimmed from V: 3 bases; trimmed from J: 3 bases; junction bases lacking a gene match: 7. The CDR3, cysteine through phenylalanine, is 15 amino acids long. Only the CDR3 DNA is retained, 45 bases long and in frame from the first base. The rearranged segments are TRBV28 and TRBJ2-7, with 8 junctional bases fitting TRBD1. The TCR comes from a middle-aged man in good health and CMV-seronegative. Sequencing was done on a sample of PBMCs. The CDR3 protein is CASSFTDRARYEQYF. The DNA sequence is as follows: TGTGCCAGCAGTTTTACGGACAGGGCCCGCTACGAGCAGTACTTC.